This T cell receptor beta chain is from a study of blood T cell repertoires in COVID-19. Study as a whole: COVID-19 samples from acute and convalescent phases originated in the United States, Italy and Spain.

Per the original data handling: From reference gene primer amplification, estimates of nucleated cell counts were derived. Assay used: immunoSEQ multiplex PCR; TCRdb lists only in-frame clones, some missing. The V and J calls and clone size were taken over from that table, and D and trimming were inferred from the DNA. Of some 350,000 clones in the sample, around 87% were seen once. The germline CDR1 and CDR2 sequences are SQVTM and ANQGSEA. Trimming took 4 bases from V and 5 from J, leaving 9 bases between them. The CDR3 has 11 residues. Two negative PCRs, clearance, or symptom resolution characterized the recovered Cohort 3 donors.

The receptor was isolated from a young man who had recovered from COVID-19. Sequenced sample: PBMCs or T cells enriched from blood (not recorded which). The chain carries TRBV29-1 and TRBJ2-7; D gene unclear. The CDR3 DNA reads TGCAGCGTTGTTGCAACGGACGAGCAGTACTTC. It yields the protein CSVVATDEQYF.